This passage covers 32 T cell receptor beta chains from one sample sequenced in a study of blood T cell repertoires in COVID-19 (TCRdb year 2020). Libraries were built with the immunoSEQ multiplex PCR assay. Imported from immuneACCESS, the table was reduced by TCRdb to in-frame sequences with V and J called. These copies leave out some clones; in studies compared against another copy, an unresolved V gene accounts for under half, and the cause of the remainder is not known. Across this sample there are roughly 230,000 clones, with roughly 84% seen only once. The ten top clones hold around 0.97% of the sample. The specimen was peripheral blood. All receptors derive from a man aged 40-55 years with acute or convalescent COVID-19.

The chain is built from TRBV7-2 and TRBJ1-1; 8 nucleotides agree with TRBD1. V was clipped by 2 bases and J by 7 bases; unmatched bases: 6. The germline V gene has CDR1 SGHTA and CDR2 FQGNSA. The CDR3 totals 14 residues. The CDR3 region has the DNA TGTGCCAGCAGCTTAAGTGGGACAGGATATGAAGCTTTCTTT. Translating it yields CASSLSGTGYEAFF.

This chain joins TRBV6-5 and TRBJ1-1; D uncertain. The germline V gene has CDR1 MNHEY and CDR2 SVGAGI. V lost 5 bases, J lost 7 bases, and 5 bases lay in between. The CDR3 contains 10 residues. The DNA for the CDR3 is TGTGCCAGCAGTCTATTTGAAGCTTTCTTT. Encoded protein: CASSLFEAFF.

This clone occurred a few times. The J gene is TRBJ2-7, the V gene TRBV14; 7 bases fit TRBD1. The CDR3 contains 14 residues. Germline V gives CDR1 SGHDN, CDR2 FVKESK. With V trimmed by 4 bases and J by 4 bases, 7 bases remained unmatched. The chain's CDR3 is CASSPRQGVYEQYF. In DNA form, the CDR3 reads TGTGCCAGCAGCCCACGACAGGGAGTTTACGAGCAGTACTTC. Full variable domain (rest looked up from reference TRBV14 and TRBJ2-7): EAGVTQFPSHSVIEKGQTVTLRCDPISGHDNLYWYRRVMGKEIKFLLHFVKESKQDESGMPNNRFLAERTGGTYSTLKVQPAELEDSGVYFCASSPRQGVYEQYFGPGTRLTVT.

This clone was found once. The CDR3 sequence: CASSSRQLSYNEQFF. CDR3 DNA: TGTGCCAGCAGTTCCCGACAACTCTCCTACAATGAGCAGTTCTTC. The chain employs TRBV7-2 and TRBJ2-1, with D unresolved. V shed 6 bases and J shed 0 bases, with 12 bases lying between them. Germline V gives CDR1 SGHTA, CDR2 FQGNSA. The CDR3 totals 15 residues.

As regards this clone: In the same sample, other DNA sequences code for this CDR3. The chain links TRBV9 to TRBJ2-2; D unresolved. This CDR3 is 13 amino acids long. The V end lost 0 bases, the J end lost 8 bases, and 8 bases lay between the germline ends. Germline loops: CDR1 SGDLS, CDR2 YYNGEE. CDR3 region: CASSVGGSGELFF. CDR3 sequence (DNA): TGTGCCAGCAGCGTAGGAGGTTCAGGGGAGCTGTTTTTT.

This sequence joins TRBV21-1 and TRBJ2-2; the table calls TRBD2, which could not be checked here. TRBV21-1 is a pseudogene locus. This CDR3 is built from 15 residues. CDR3 coding DNA: TGTGCCAGCAGCAGGGGCGAGGAGGGAGCCGGGGAGCTGTTTTTT. This translates into CASSRGEEGAGELFF.

The chain carries TRBV3-1 (or the pseudogene TRBV3-2) and TRBJ2-7, with D tentatively TRBD1 (6 bases). The CDR3 is 17 amino acids. V was clipped by 0 bases and J by 1 base, with 16 bases between them. Germline V gene sequence: CDR1 LGHDT, CDR2 YNNKEL (reference sequence). CDR3: CASSQDLLGGQSYEQYF. The CDR3 nucleotides read TGTGCCAGCAGCCAAGATCTACTAGGGGGTCAATCCTACGAGCAGTACTTC.

The chain employs TRBV9 and TRBJ1-1; no definite D call. This CDR3 is 17 amino acids long. Per the germline V gene, CDR1 is SGDLS and CDR2 is YYNGEE. Trimming left V 3 bases short and J 3 bases short, with 21 bases between. The CDR3: CASSAGEEAYQDTEAFF. The CDR3 bases are TGTGCCAGCAGCGCCGGGGAGGAAGCCTATCAGGACACTGAAGCTTTCTTT.

The chain links TRBV6-5 to TRBJ1-5, with a possible D match to TRBD1 (5 bases). The CDR3 loop spans 15 amino acids. The ends were cut back, 6 bases at V and 4 bases at J, with 16 bases in the middle. Per germline, CDR1 MNHEY and CDR2 SVGAGI. The CDR3 DNA reads as TGTGCCAGCAGCTCTATTTCAGGGAATAATCAGCCCCAGCATTTT. Residues: CASSSISGNNQPQHF.

V is TRBV5-1 and J is TRBJ1-1, with 8 positions matching TRBD1. CDR1 SGHRS and CDR2 YFSETQ come from the germline V gene. The ends lost 4 bases at V and 1 base at J; junction bases unmatched: 3. There are 14 residues in the CDR3. The CDR3 here is CASSGQGGNTEAFF. CDR3 coding DNA: TGCGCCAGCAGCGGACAGGGTGGGAACACTGAAGCTTTCTTT. Full variable domain (remainder filled in from reference TRBV5-1 and TRBJ1-1): KAGVTQTPRYLIKTRGQQVTLSCSPISGHRSVSWYQQTPGQGLQFLFEYFSETQRNKGNFPGRFSGRQFSNSRSEMNVSTLELGDSALYLCASSGQGGNTEAFFGQGTRLTVV.

This sequence joins TRBV5-4 and TRBJ1-1, with 7 bases aligning to TRBD1. This CDR3 comprises 13 residues. Germline V gene lookup returns CDR1 SGHNT and CDR2 YYREEE (reference sequence). V lost 2 bases, J lost 4 bases, and 2 bases stayed unmatched. DNA for the CDR3: TGTGCCAGCAGCTTACCAGGGGGCACTGAAGCTTTCTTT. Translation gives CASSLPGGTEAFF. The whole variable domain, remainder taken from reference TRBV5-4 and TRBJ1-1, is ETGVTQSPTHLIKTRGQQVTLRCSSQSGHNTVSWYQQALGQGPQFIFQYYREEENGRGNFPPRFSGLQFPNYSSELNVNALELDDSALYLCASSLPGGTEAFFGQGTRLTVV.

V is TRBV28 and J is TRBJ2-7; 7 nucleotides agree with TRBD1. Germline-derived CDR1 and CDR2 are MDHEN and SYDVKM. Unmatched junction bases numbered 13, after V lost 5 bases and J lost 0 bases. The CDR3 runs to 17 residues. The CDR3 reads CASSPSPTGWNSYEQYF. In nucleotides, the CDR3 is TGTGCCAGCAGTCCGTCGCCGACAGGGTGGAACTCCTACGAGCAGTACTTC.

For the CDR3, the DNA is TGTGCCAGCAGCGTTATTTCTGCCGGACAGGGTTACGAGCAGTACTTC. Translated: CASSVISAGQGYEQYF. The gene calls are TRBV7-6 and TRBJ2-7; 8 nucleotides align to TRBD1. Germline V gene data show CDR1 as SGHVS and CDR2 as FNYEAQ. Losses at the gene ends were 5 bases for V and 4 bases for J; bases not matched to a gene: 13. This CDR3 spans 16 amino acids.

Comments on this clone: Relative to the germline gene, one junction end is altered; a read error may explain this. The rearrangement joins TRBV27 to TRBJ2-7; tentative D call: TRBD1 (6 bases). The germline V gene encodes CDR1 MNHEY and CDR2 SMNVEV (reference sequence). The CDR3 spans 14 residues. CDR3 sequence reads: CASSLWDTAYEQYF. The CDR3 DNA is TGTGCCAGCAGCTTATGGGACACTGCCTACGAGCAGTACTTC.

This chain links TRBV29-1 with TRBJ1-2, with D unresolved. V was trimmed by 6 bases and J by 4 bases, leaving 18 bases between them. The CDR3 loop spans 14 amino acids. Germline V lookup: CDR1 SQVTM, CDR2 ANQGSEA. The CDR3 sequence: CSVVTEISPYGYTF. CDR3 in DNA: TGCAGCGTGGTCACAGAAATTTCGCCCTATGGCTACACCTTC. The variable domain in full, completed from reference TRBV29-1 and TRBJ1-2, reads SAVISQKPSRDICQRGTSLTIQCQVDSQVTMMFWYRQQPGQSLTLIATANQGSEATYESGFVIDKFPISRPNLTFSTLTVSNMSPEDSSIYLCSVVTEISPYGYTFGSGTRLTVV.

This chain connects TRBV4-1 to TRBJ2-2; D is undetermined. The germline V gene has CDR1 MGHRA and CDR2 YSYEKL. The CDR3 contains 13 residues. The CDR3 reads CVAGDANTGELFF. CDR3 sequence (DNA): TGCGTCGCCGGAGACGCGAACACCGGGGAGCTGTTTTTT.

This chain connects TRBV5-1 to TRBJ2-3; 9 bases are a match to TRBD2. Germline V lookup: CDR1 SGHRS, CDR2 YFSETQ. V lost 0 bases to trimming and J lost 3 bases; unmatched junction nucleotides: 8. The CDR3 loop spans 17 amino acids. CDR3 sequence: CASSLAPAGGSTDTQYF. In nucleotides, the CDR3 is TGCGCCAGCAGCTTGGCCCCAGCGGGGGGTTCGACAGATACGCAGTATTTT.

The genes are TRBV5-1 and TRBJ1-3; D remains ambiguous. CDR1 SGHRS and CDR2 YFSETQ come from the germline V gene. Trimming took 5 bases from V and 4 from J, leaving 16 bases between them. CDR3 length: 15 amino acids. Written as DNA, the CDR3 is TGCGCCAGCAGTTCCGACCGACTCCTAGGAAACACCATATATTTT. It translates to CASSSDRLLGNTIYF.

This clone was detected once. This sequence joins TRBV30 and TRBJ1-2; TRBD1 aligns across 8 bases. V trimming: 0 bases; J trimming: 8 bases; junction bases outside the gene matches: 11. There are 15 residues in the CDR3. Germline-derived CDR1 and CDR2 are GTSNPN and SVGIG (reference sequence). Here the CDR3 reads CAWSVGGTGGGGYTF. The CDR3 DNA reads as TGTGCCTGGAGTGTAGGAGGGACAGGCGGAGGAGGCTACACCTTC.

The CDR3 region is CASREQGPNTEAFF. The CDR3 nucleotides are TGTGCCAGCAGGGAACAGGGGCCGAACACTGAAGCTTTCTTT. The chain is built from TRBV2 and TRBJ1-1, with TRBD1 identical over 7 bases. V was pared by 6 bases and J by 1 base, with 5 bases of the junction left unmatched. This CDR3 spans 14 amino acids. The germline gives CDR1 SNHLY, CDR2 FYNNEI.

CDR3 bases: TGTGCCAGCAGCTCCGGCGGGGGGGGCTCCTACAATGAGCAGTTCTTC. It codes for CASSSGGGGSYNEQFF. The V gene is TRBV5-4, the J gene TRBJ2-1; 9 positions match TRBD2. The CDR3 extends over 16 amino acids. The ends lost 3 bases at V and 0 bases at J; junction bases unmatched: 4. Germline CDR1 is SGHNT and CDR2 is YYREEE (reference sequence).

The V call is TRBV7-2, the J call TRBJ1-1; no reliable D call. The ends were cut back, 4 bases at V and 8 bases at J, with 14 bases in the middle. The CDR3 has 13 residues. Germline V gene lookup returns CDR1 SGHTA and CDR2 FQGNSA. The CDR3 DNA is TGTGCCAGCAGCTCCGTTTTGGGCAGGGAAGCTTTCTTT. Translation: CASSSVLGREAFF.

The chain is built from TRBV5-4 and TRBJ2-1, with D perhaps matching TRBD1 (6 bases). The germline V and J ends were trimmed by 4 bases and 5 bases, with 13 bases remaining between them. The germline CDR1 and CDR2 sequences are SGHNT and YYREEE (reference sequence). The CDR3 length is 14 residues. The CDR3 reads CASSTRTANNEQFF. The DNA of the CDR3 is TGTGCCAGCAGCACCCGGACAGCTAACAATGAGCAGTTCTTC.

This clone was observed once. The genes are TRBV6-2 or TRBV6-3 and TRBJ2-3; maybe TRBD2 (5 bases). The CDR3 totals 15 residues. V lost 4 bases and J 2 bases, leaving 13 bases between the germline ends. Per the germline V gene, CDR1 is MNHEY and CDR2 is SVGEGT. The CDR3 DNA sequence: TGTGCCAGCAGTTCCCCGGACTTTTACACAGATACGCAGTATTTT. As protein: CASSSPDFYTDTQYF.

The rearrangement uses TRBV9 and TRBJ2-1, with 9 bases aligning to TRBD1. Germline lookup yields CDR1 SGDLS and CDR2 YYNGEE. CDR3 size: 14 residues. V shed 1 base, J shed 8 bases, and the junction held 4 bases outside the gene matches. CDR3 coding DNA: TGTGCCAGCAGCGTAACAGGGGGCTGGGATGAGCAGTTCTTC. Amino acid sequence: CASSVTGGWDEQFF.

V is TRBV3-1 (or the pseudogene TRBV3-2) and J is TRBJ1-2; 7 bases fit TRBD1. This CDR3 is built from 14 residues. The J segment lost 8 bases and the V segment lost 0 bases, leaving 6 bases of the junction unmatched. CDR1 is LGHDT, CDR2 YNNKEL, per germline (reference sequence). CDR3 loop: CASSQDEGARGYTF. CDR3 DNA: TGTGCCAGCAGCCAAGATGAGGGGGCGCGAGGCTACACCTTC.

This clone was picked up one time. V gene TRBV30 combines with J gene TRBJ2-7, with D perhaps TRBD1 (5 bases). Germline CDR1 and CDR2: GTSNPN and SVGIG (reference sequence). This CDR3 is 15 amino acids long. V was trimmed by 2 bases and J by 6 bases, leaving 20 bases between them. CDR3 loop: CAWSPGLQGRGEQYF. As DNA, the CDR3 is TGTGCCTGGAGTCCCGGGTTGCAGGGCCGTGGCGAGCAGTACTTC.

The chain employs TRBV28 and TRBJ1-2; TRBD1 is a possible D gene (5 bases). Germline CDR1 is MDHEN and CDR2 is SYDVKM. The CDR3 covers 11 residues. With 10 bases removed from V and 5 bases from J, the gap between germline ends came to 11 bases. CDR3 DNA sequence: TGTGCCACCCTCGGACATTATGGCTACACCTTC. This translates into CATLGHYGYTF.

This chain uses TRBV6-5 with TRBJ1-6, with 12 bases identical to TRBD1. The V gene's germline CDR1 is MNHEY and CDR2 SVGAGI. The CDR3 runs to 14 residues. V lost 6 bases and J lost 9; bases outside the gene matches: 3. The CDR3 region is CASRGQGAISPLHF. For the CDR3, the DNA is TGTGCCAGCAGGGGACAGGGGGCGATTTCACCCCTCCACTTT.

The CDR3 region has the DNA TGTGCCAGCAGCCTGCGGGGGTCCAACTATGGCTACACCTTC. Translated, it gives CASSLRGSNYGYTF. The J gene is TRBJ1-2, the V gene TRBV5-4; possible D gene TRBD1, 5 bases. CDR1 SGHNT and CDR2 YYREEE come from the germline V gene (reference sequence). The CDR3 runs to 14 residues. The ends were cut back, 4 bases at V and 2 bases at J, with 12 bases in the middle.

This chain joins TRBV6-5 and TRBJ2-7; 7 bases fit TRBD1. The ends lost 0 bases at V and 5 bases at J; junction bases unmatched: 10. This CDR3 region has 16 residues. The germline gives CDR1 MNHEY, CDR2 SVGAGI. The CDR3 sequence: CASSYSRLPGQNEQYF. The CDR3 DNA reads TGTGCCAGCAGTTACTCGAGACTACCGGGACAGAACGAGCAGTACTTC.

This clone was detected a few times. This chain uses TRBV29-1 with TRBJ1-1, with TRBD1 identical over 8 bases. The CDR3 runs to 13 residues. Germline CDR1 SQVTM, CDR2 ANQGSEA. V gave up 7 bases and J gave up 0 bases; unmatched junction bases: 4. For the CDR3, the DNA is TGCAGCGGTGGACAGGGAATGAACACTGAAGCTTTCTTT. It specifies CSGGQGMNTEAFF.